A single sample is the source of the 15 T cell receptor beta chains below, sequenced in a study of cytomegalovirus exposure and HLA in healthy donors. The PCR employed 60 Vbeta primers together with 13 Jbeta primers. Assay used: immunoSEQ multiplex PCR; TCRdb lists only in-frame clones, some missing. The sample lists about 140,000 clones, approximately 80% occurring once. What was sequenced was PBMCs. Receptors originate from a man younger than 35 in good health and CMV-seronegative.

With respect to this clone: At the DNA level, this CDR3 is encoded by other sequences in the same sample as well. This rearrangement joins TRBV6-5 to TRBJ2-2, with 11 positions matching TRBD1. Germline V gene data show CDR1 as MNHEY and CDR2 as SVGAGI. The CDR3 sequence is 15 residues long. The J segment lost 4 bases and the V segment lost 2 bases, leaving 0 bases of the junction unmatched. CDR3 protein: CASSYGTGGTGELFF. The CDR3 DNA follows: TGTGCCAGCAGTTACGGGACAGGGGGCACCGGGGAGCTGTTTTTT.

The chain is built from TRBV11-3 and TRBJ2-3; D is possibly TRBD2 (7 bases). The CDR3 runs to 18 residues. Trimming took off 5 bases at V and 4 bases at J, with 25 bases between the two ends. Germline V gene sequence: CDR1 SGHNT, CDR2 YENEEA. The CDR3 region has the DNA TGTGCCAGCAGCCCCAATCCGATAGGGGGGGGCATGTCAGATACGCAGTATTTT. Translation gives CASSPNPIGGGMSDTQYF.

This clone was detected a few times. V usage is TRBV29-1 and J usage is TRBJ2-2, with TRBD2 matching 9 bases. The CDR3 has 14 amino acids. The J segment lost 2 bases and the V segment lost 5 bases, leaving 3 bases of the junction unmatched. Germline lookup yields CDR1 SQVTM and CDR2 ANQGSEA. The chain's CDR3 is CSVKLAGNTGELFF. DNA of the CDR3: TGCAGCGTTAAACTAGCGGGCAACACCGGGGAGCTGTTTTTT.

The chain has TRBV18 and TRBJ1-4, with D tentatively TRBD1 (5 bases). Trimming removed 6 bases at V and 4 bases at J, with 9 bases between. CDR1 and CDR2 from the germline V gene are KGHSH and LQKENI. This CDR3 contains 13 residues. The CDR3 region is CASSQGDNEKLFF. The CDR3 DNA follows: TGTGCCAGCTCGCAGGGTGATAATGAAAAACTGTTTTTT.

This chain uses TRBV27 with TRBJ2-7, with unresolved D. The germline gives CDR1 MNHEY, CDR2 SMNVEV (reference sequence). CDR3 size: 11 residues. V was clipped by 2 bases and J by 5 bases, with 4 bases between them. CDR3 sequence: CASSLGHEQYF. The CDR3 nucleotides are TGTGCCAGCAGTTTAGGGCACGAGCAGTACTTC.

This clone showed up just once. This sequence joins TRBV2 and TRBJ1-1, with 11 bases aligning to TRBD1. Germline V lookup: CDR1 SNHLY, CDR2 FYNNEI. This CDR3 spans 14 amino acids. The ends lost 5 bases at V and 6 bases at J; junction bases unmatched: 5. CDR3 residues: CASSRDRGTAEAFF. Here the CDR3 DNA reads TGTGCCAGCAGTAGGGACAGGGGGACCGCTGAAGCTTTCTTT.

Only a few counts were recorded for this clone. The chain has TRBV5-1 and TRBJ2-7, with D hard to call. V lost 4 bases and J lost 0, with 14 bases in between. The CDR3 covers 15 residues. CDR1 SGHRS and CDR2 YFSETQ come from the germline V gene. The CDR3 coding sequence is TGCGCCAGCAGCCCCGACCACCAGGCCTCCTACGAGCAGTACTTC. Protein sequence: CASSPDHQASYEQYF.

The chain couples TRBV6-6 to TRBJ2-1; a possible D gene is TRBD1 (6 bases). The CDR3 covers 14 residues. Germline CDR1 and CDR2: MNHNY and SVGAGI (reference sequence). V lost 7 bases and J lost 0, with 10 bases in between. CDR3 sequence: CASTADSSYNEQFF. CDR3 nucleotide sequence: TGTGCCAGCACCGCGGACAGCTCCTACAATGAGCAGTTCTTC.

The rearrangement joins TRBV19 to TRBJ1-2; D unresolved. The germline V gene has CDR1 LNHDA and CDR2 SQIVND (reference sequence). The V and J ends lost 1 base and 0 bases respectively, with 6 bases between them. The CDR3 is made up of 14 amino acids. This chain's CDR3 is CASSIVTANYGYTF. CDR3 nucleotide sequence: TGTGCCAGTAGTATAGTTACAGCTAACTATGGCTACACCTTC.

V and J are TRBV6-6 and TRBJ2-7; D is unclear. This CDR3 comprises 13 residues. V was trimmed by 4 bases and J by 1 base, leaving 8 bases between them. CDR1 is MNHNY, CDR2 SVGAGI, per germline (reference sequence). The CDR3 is CASSSVLSYEQYF. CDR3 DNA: TGTGCCAGCAGTTCAGTCCTTTCCTACGAGCAGTACTTC.

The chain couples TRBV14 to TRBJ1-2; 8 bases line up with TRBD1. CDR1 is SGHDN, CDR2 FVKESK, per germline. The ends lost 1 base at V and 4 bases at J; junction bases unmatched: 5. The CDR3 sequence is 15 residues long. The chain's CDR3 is CASSQGTGGFYGYTF. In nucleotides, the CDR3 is TGTGCCAGCAGCCAAGGAACAGGGGGATTCTATGGCTACACCTTC.

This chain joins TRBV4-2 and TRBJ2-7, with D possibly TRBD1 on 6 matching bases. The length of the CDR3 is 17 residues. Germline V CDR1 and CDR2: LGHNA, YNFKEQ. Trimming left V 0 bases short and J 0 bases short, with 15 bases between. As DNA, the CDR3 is TGTGCCAGCAGCCAAGAGTACCGACAGGCCAGCTCCTACGAGCAGTACTTC. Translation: CASSQEYRQASSYEQYF.

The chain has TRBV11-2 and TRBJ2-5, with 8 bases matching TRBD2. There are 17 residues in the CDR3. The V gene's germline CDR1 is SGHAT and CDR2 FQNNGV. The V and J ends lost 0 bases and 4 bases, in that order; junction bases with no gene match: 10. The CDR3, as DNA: TGTGCCAGCAGCTTAGAGTCGGGAGGGGCCTTGCGAGAGACCCAGTACTTC. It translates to CASSLESGGALRETQYF.

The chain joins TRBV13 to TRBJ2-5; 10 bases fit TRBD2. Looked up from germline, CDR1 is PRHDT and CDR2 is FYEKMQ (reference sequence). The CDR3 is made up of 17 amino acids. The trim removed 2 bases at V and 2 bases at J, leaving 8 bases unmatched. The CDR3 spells CASSLIGSGGSQETQYF. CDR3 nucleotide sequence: TGTGCCAGCAGCTTAATAGGTAGCGGGGGGTCACAAGAGACCCAGTACTTC.

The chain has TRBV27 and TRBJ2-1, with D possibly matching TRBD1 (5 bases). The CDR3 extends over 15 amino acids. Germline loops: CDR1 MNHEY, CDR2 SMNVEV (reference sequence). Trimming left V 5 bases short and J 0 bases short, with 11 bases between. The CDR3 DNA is TGTGCCAGCAGTGACAGCCAGAGCTCCTACAATGAGCAGTTCTTC. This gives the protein CASSDSQSSYNEQFF.